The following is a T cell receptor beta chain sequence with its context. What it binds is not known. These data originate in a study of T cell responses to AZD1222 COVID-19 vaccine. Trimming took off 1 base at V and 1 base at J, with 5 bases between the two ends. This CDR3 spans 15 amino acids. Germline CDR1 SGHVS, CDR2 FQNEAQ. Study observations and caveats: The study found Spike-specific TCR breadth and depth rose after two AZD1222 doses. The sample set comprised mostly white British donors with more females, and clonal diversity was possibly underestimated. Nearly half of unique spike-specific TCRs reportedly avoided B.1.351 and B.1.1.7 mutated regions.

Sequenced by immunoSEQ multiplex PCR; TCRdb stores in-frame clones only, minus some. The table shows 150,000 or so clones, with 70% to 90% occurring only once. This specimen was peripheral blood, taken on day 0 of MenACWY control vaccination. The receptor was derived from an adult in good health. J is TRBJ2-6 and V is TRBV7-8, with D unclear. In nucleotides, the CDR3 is TGTGCCAGCAGCTTAGTCTTATCTGGGGCCAACGTCCTGACTTTC. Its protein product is CASSLVLSGANVLTF.